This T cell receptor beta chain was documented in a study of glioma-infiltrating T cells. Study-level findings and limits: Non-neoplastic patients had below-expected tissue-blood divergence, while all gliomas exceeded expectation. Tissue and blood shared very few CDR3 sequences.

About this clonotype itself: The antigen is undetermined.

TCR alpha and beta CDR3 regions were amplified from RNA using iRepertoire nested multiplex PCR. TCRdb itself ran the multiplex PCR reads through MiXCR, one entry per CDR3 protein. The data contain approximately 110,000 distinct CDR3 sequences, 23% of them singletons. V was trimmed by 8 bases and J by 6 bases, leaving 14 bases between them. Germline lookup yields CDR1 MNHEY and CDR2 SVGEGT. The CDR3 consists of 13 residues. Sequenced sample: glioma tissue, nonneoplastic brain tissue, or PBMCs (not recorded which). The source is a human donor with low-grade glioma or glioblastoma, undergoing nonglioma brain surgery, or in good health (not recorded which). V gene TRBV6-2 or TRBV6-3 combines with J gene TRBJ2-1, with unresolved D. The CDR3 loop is CASRVPYCNEQFF. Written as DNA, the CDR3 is TGTGCCAGCCGGGTACCTTACTGCAATGAGCAGTTCTTC.